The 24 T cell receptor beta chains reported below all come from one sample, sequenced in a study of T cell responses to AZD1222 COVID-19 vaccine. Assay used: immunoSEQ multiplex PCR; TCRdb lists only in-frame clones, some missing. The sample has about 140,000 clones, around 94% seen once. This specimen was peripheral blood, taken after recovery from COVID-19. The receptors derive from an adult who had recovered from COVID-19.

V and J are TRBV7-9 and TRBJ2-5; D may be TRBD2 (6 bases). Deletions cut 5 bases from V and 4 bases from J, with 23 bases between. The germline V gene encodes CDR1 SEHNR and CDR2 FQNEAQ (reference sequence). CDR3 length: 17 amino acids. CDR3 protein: CASSPPLSGVKPETQYF. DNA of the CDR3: TGTGCCAGCAGCCCGCCCCTTAGCGGAGTCAAGCCAGAGACCCAGTACTTC.

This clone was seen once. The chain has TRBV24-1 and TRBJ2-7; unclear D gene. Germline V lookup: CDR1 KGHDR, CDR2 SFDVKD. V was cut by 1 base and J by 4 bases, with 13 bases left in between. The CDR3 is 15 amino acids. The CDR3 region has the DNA TGTGCCACCAGTGATTTCCGGTTGATGGATTACGAGCAGTACTTC. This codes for CATSDFRLMDYEQYF.

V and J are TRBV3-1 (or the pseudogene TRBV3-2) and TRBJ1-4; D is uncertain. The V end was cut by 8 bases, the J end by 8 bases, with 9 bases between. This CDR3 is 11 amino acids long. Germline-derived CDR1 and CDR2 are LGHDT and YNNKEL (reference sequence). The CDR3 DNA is TGTGCCAGCCGTTTGCGGGAAAAACTGTTTTTT. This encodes CASRLREKLFF.

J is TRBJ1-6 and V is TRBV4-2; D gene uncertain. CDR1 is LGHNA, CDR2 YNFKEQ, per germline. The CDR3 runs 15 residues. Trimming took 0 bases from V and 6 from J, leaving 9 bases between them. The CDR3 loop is CASSQDLGLNSPLHF. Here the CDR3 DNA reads TGTGCCAGCAGCCAAGATCTAGGCCTTAATTCACCCCTCCACTTT.

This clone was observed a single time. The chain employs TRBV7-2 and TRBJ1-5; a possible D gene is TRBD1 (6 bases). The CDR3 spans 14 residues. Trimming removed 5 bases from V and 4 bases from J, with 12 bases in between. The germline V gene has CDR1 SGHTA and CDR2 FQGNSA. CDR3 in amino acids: CASSPRGGNQPQHF. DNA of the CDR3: TGTGCCAGCAGCCCCCGAGGGGGAAATCAGCCCCAGCATTTT.

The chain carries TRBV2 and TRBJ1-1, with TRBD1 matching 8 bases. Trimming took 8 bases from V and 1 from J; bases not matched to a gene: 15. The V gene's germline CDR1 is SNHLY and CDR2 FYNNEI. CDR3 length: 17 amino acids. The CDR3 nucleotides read TGTGCCAGCCCATCCCGTCCACAGGGGGGGTGGAACACTGAAGCTTTCTTT. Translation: CASPSRPQGGWNTEAFF.

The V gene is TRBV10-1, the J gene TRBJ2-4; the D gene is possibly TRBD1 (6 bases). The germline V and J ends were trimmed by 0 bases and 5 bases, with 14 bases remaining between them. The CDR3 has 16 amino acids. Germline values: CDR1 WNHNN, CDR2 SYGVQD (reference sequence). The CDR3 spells CASSESVGAGENIQYF. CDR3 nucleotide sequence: TGCGCCAGCAGTGAGTCGGTGGGGGCCGGGGAAAACATTCAGTACTTC.

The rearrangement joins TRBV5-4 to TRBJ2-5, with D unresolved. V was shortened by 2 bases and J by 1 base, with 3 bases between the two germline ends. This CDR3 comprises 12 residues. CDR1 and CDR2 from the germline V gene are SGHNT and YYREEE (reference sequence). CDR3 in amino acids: CASSLGQETQYF. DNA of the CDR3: TGTGCCAGCAGCTTAGGCCAAGAGACCCAGTACTTC.

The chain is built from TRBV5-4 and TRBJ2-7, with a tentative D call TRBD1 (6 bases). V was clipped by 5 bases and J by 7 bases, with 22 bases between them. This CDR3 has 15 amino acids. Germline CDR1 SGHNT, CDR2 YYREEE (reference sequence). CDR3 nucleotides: TGTGCCAGCAGGGCAGGGGACCCCGCATCGGGTGAGCAGTACTTC. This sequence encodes CASRAGDPASGEQYF.

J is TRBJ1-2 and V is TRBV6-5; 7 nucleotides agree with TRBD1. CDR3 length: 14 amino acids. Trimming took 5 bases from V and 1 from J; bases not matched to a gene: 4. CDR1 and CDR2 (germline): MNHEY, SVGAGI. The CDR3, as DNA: TGTGCCAGCAGTAGGGGGGACAGTAACTATGGCTACACCTTC. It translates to CASSRGDSNYGYTF.

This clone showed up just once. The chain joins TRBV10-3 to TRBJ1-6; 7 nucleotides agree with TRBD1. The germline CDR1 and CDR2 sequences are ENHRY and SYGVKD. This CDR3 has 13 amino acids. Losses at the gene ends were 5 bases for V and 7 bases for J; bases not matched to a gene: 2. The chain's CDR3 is CAISTGANSPLHF. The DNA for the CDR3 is TGTGCCATCAGTACAGGGGCGAATTCACCCCTCCACTTT.

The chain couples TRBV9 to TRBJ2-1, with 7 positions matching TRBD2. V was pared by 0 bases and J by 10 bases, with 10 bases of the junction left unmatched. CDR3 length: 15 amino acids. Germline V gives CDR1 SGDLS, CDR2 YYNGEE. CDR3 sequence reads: CASSVVAGASGEQFF. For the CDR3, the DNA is TGTGCCAGCAGCGTAGTTGCGGGAGCTTCCGGGGAGCAGTTCTTC.

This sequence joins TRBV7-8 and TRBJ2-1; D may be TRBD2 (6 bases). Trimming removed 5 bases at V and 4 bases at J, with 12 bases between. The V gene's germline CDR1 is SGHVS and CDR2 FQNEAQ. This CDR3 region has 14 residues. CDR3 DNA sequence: TGTGCCAGCAGCCCCCTCGGGGGTTACAATGAGCAGTTCTTC. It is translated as CASSPLGGYNEQFF.

The CDR3 DNA follows: TGTGCCAGTATGCCGACAGGGGCCAATGAAAAACTGTTTTTT. Translating gives CASMPTGANEKLFF. V usage is TRBV19 and J usage is TRBJ1-4; 8 positions agree with TRBD1. The J segment lost 5 bases and the V segment lost 7 bases, leaving 6 bases of the junction unmatched. Germline assignment: CDR1 LNHDA and CDR2 SQIVND (reference sequence). The CDR3 spans 14 residues.

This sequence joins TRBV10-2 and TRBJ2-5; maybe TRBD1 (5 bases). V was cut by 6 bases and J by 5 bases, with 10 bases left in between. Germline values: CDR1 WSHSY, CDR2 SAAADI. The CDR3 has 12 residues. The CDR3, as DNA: TGCGCCAGCAGCAAGGGGCGGGAGACCCAGTACTTC. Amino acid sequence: CASSKGRETQYF.

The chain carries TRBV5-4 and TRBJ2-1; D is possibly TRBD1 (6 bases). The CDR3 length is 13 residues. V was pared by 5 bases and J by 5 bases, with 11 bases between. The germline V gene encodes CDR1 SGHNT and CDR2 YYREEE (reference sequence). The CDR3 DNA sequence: TGTGCCAGCAGACGACAGGAACACAATGAGCAGTTCTTC. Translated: CASRRQEHNEQFF.

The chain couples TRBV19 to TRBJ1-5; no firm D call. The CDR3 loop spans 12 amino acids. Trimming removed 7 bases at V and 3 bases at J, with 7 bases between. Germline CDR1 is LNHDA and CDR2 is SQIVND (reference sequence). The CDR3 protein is CASKVNNQPQHF. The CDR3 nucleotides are TGTGCCAGTAAAGTCAACAATCAGCCCCAGCATTTT.

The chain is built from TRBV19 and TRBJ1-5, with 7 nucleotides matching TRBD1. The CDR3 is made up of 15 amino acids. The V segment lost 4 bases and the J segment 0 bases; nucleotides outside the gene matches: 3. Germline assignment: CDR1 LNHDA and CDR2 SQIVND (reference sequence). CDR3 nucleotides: TGTGCCAGTAGTACCAACAGGGGTAGCAATCAGCCCCAGCATTTT. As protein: CASSTNRGSNQPQHF.

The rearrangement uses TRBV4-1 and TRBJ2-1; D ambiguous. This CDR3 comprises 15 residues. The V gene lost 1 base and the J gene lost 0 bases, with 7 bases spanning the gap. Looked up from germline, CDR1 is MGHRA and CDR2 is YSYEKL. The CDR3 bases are TGCGCCAGCAGCCAAGTGAGTAGCTCCTACAATGAGCAGTTCTTC. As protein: CASSQVSSSYNEQFF.

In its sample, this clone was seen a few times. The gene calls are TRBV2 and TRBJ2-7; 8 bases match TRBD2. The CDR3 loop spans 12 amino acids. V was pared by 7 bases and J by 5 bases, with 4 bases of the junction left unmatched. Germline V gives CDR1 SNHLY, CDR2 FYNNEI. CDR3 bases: TGTGCCAGCATCCGGGAGGGCAACGAGCAGTACTTC. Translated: CASIREGNEQYF.

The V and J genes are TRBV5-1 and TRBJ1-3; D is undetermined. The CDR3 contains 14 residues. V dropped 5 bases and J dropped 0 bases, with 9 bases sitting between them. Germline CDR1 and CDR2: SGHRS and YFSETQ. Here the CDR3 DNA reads TGCGCCAGCAGACCCGGCAACTCTGGAAACACCATATATTTT. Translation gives CASRPGNSGNTIYF.

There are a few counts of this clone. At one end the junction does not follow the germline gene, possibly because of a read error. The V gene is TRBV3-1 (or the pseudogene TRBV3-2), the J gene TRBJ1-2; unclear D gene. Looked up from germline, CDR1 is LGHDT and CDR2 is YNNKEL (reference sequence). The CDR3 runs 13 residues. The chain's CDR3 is CASSQEGSYGYTF. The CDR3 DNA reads TGTGCCAGCAGTCAAGAGGGCTCCTATGGCTACACCTTC.

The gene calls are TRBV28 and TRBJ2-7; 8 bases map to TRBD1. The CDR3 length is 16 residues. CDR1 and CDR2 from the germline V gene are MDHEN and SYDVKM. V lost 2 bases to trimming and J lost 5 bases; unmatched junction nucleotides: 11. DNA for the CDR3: TGTGCCAGCAGTTTAGCCCCGGGACAGGTAAGCGACGAGCAGTACTTC. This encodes CASSLAPGQVSDEQYF.

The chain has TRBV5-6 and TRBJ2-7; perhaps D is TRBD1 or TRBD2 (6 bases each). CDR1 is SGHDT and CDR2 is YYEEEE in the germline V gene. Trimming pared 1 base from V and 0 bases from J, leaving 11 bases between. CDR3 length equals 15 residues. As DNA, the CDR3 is TGTGCCAGCAGCTTGTCCGGGGGCGTCTCCTACGAGCAGTACTTC. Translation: CASSLSGGVSYEQYF.